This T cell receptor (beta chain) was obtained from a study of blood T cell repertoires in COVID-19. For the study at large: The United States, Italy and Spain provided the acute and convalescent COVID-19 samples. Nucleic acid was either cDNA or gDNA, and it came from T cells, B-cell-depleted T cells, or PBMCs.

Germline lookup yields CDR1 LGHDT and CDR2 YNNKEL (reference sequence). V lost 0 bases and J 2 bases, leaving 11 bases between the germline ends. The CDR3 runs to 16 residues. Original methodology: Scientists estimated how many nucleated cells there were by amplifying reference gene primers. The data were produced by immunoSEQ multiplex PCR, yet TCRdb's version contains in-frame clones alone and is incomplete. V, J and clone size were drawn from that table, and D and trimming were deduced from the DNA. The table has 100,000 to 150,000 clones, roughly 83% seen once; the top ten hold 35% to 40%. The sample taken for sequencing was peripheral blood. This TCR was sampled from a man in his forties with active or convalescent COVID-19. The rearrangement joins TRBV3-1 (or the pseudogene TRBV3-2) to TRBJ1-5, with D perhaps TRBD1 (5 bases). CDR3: CASSQDGGAGNQPQHF. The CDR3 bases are TGTGCCAGCAGCCAAGATGGAGGGGCTGGCAATCAGCCCCAGCATTTT.